This paragraph reports one T cell receptor beta chain. V gave up 4 bases and J gave up 3 bases; unmatched junction bases: 7. CDR1 is MNHEY, CDR2 SVGAGI, per germline. The CDR3 extends over 16 amino acids. Lung cancer patients with chemo-refractory metastatic non-small-cell disease were given focal radiation plus CTLA-4 blockade with ipilimumab. These data are taken from a study of radiotherapy plus CTLA-4 blockade in lung cancer. In the study overall: Patients showed objective responses in roughly 19% of cases and disease control in around 30%.

Produced via immunoSEQ multiplex PCR; TCRdb's table is partial and in-frame only. The table records 30,000 to 40,000 clones, roughly 79% of them present only once. The V and J genes are TRBV6-5 and TRBJ1-1; 11 bases map to TRBD1. The clonotype comes from a human donor with non-small cell lung cancer that progressed on radiotherapy plus ipilimumab. The sample here was peripheral blood, taken from a patient treated with radiotherapy plus ipilimumab. The CDR3 loop reads CASSFRDRGSYTEAFF. In nucleotides, the CDR3 is TGTGCCAGCAGTTTCCGGGACAGGGGGTCTTACACTGAAGCTTTCTTT.